This TCR beta chain stems from a study of cytotoxic CD8 clonotypes in ibrutinib-treated CLL (dated by TCRdb to about 2021). General notes on the study: In this cohort, 15 or so patients were treatment-naive and about a dozen were relapsed/refractory, while some 18 had unmutated IGHV. Partial responses were observed in about 24 patients and complete responses in 2; after a median follow-up of about 69 months, remission was maintained in 15 or so patients and progression was observed in roughly twelve. Samples at response were collected after a median of about 12 months of treatment, with a range of about 6 to 40 months. An average of around 250,000 productive templates and about 100,000 productive rearrangements was obtained per sample. Longitudinal samples were available for about 30% of the roughly 90 trial participants. Cryopreserved peripheral blood mononuclear cells were obtained before treatment, at response, and at either sustained remission or disease progression. Patients were still on ibrutinib when every remission and progressive disease sample was collected. The study at large found these results: Public clonotypes were rare and either contracted or stayed stable during treatment, and the rise in clonality at ibrutinib response reflected the expansion of private clonotypes. Sustained-remission and progressing patients did not have matched sampling times, and lymph node repertoires were not examined. An increase in clonality was observed at ibrutinib response, with clonality remaining stable during sustained remission and falling back toward baseline at progression. Baseline clonality exceeded that of age-matched healthy donors and correlated strongly with circulating CD8+ T-cell counts.

The goal of deep resolution MiSeq sequencing was a depth between 1 in 1 million and 1 in 200,000 T cells, and coverage averaged 10x per clonotype. The immunoSEQ hsTCRB Kit was used to generate the TCR beta libraries. Regarding the original processing steps: Data were analyzed with ImmunoSEQ Data Assistant and ImmunoSEQ Analyzer, with V, D and J genes assigned per IMGT definitions. Clonality, which ranges from 0 to 1, was calculated by subtracting the normalized Shannon entropy of productive rearrangement frequencies from one. Public clonotype analysis was restricted to overrepresented clonotypes comprising at least 0.05% of each patient's repertoire. Roughly 13 age-matched healthy donor repertoires from immuneACCESS served as clonality controls. TCRdb carries this immuneACCESS record with in-frame sequences only. Its versions omit some clonotypes, under half of them owing to an unresolved V gene in the studies checked, with the rest unexplained. D and trimming come from the DNA, and the V and J calls and clone size come from that table. For this sample the table gives 150,000 or so clones, of which 70% to 85% were detected only once. The ten largest account for roughly 2% of the sample.

The sample's time point label is to be understood as: about twelve months on ibrutinib. For TCR beta library preparation, approximately 1.8 micrograms of genomic DNA was extracted from cryopreserved PBMCs. Longitudinal blood samples from CLL patients on ibrutinib monotherapy were analyzed using high-throughput TCR beta sequencing. The patients took part in an open-label, single-center phase 2 trial of ibrutinib monotherapy. In the case of this clone: Its target antigen remains unknown. The sample holds no much larger clone one base away, and base qualities are not on file.

CDR1 and CDR2, per the germline V gene (reference sequence), are MNHEY and SMNVEV. From cysteine to phenylalanine, the CDR3 is 13 amino acids long. CDR3 DNA is the only sequence kept; it has 39 bases, read in frame from the first base. V is pared back by 1 base and J by 13 bases, with 11 bases lying between the germline termini. The source of this sequence is a human donor with chronic lymphocytic leukemia. The receptor chain draws on TRBV27 and TRBJ1-6; the D region possibly corresponds to TRBD1 (5 bases align). The specimen comprised PBMCs, sampled after 12 months of ibrutinib treatment. The CDR3 here reads CASSLLRGWPLHF. The DNA is as follows: TGTGCCAGCAGTTTATTAAGGGGCTGGCCCCTCCACTTT.